These 32 T cell receptor beta chains were sequenced from one sample in a study of PD-L1 blockade in urothelial cancer (dated by TCRdb to between 2016 and 2019). Taken with the paper, the label for time point translates to: pretreatment peripheral blood. The library was made by the immunoSEQ multiplex PCR assay. The source is immuneACCESS, and TCRdb retained only in-frame sequences with V and J called. Part of the clones is not carried over; for the studies checked, unresolved V genes explain less than half of this, and the remainder is unexplained. Recorded for this sample are about 39,000 clones; about 89% of them occurred a single time. The top ten clonotypes cover roughly 10% of the sample. The sample consisted of PBMCs, taken around atezolizumab (anti-PD-L1) treatment. These receptors were obtained from an older woman with urothelial cancer.

The chain uses TRBV7-3 and TRBJ2-4, with 8 bases matching TRBD2. Germline CDR1 is SGHTA and CDR2 is FQGTGA. The length of the CDR3 is 16 residues. V was pared by 5 bases and J by 9 bases, with 15 bases of the junction left unmatched. Here the CDR3 DNA reads TGTGCCAGCAGCCTTCGAGTGGCGGGAGGTGAAGGCATTCAGTACTTC. It specifies CASSLRVAGGEGIQYF.

The chain combines TRBV7-9 with TRBJ1-4; D uncertain. The CDR3 contains 10 residues. Germline V gene sequence: CDR1 SEHNR, CDR2 FQNEAQ (reference sequence). V was trimmed by 4 bases and J by 12 bases, leaving 6 bases between them. The CDR3 sequence is CASSSRELFF. CDR3 sequence (DNA): TGTGCCAGCAGCTCGAGGGAACTGTTTTTT.

This clone was recorded only once. The V and J genes are TRBV7-2 and TRBJ2-5, with a possible D match to TRBD1 (5 bases). Trimming pared 1 base from V and 5 bases from J, leaving 20 bases between. CDR3 size: 17 residues. Germline CDR1 SGHTA, CDR2 FQGNSA. CDR3 residues: CASSLGRGGHLMETQYF. In DNA form, the CDR3 reads TGTGCCAGCAGCTTAGGTAGGGGCGGACATTTAATGGAGACCCAGTACTTC.

The chain is built from TRBV6-1 and TRBJ2-3; 7 nucleotides align to TRBD2. The CDR3 is 15 amino acids. Germline CDR1 MNHNS, CDR2 SASEGT. With V trimmed by 7 bases and J by 0 bases, 7 bases remained unmatched. In DNA, the CDR3 is TGTGCCAGCAAAGTAGCGGGCGGTAGCACAGATACGCAGTATTTT. Encoded protein: CASKVAGGSTDTQYF.

The chain couples TRBV9 to TRBJ2-3, with 7 bases identical to TRBD1. V was clipped by 3 bases and J by 5 bases; unmatched bases: 3. The CDR3 is made up of 13 amino acids. Germline CDR1 is SGDLS and CDR2 is YYNGEE. The CDR3 loop is CASSGQGQDTQYF. The CDR3 nucleotides are TGTGCCAGCAGCGGACAGGGCCAAGATACGCAGTATTTT.

V usage is TRBV27 and J usage is TRBJ2-7; TRBD1 matches 7 bases. After removal of 3 bases from V and 4 bases from J, the junction contained 6 bases not matched to a gene. Germline CDR1 is MNHEY and CDR2 is SMNVEV (reference sequence). The CDR3 extends over 14 amino acids. The CDR3 nucleotides read TGTGCCAGCAGTTTCACAGGGGAGTCGTACGAGCAGTACTTC. This codes for CASSFTGESYEQYF.

This chain connects TRBV6-1 to TRBJ1-1, with a tentative D call TRBD1 (6 bases). This CDR3 region has 11 residues. The germline V gene has CDR1 MNHNS and CDR2 SASEGT. V lost 7 bases and J 9 bases, leaving 12 bases between the germline ends. The CDR3 coding sequence is TGTGCCAGCACTGTACAGGGTAAAGCTTTCTTT. Its protein is CASTVQGKAFF.

The V gene is TRBV5-4, the J gene TRBJ2-3, with D unclear. This CDR3 has 14 amino acids. Trimming shortened V by 0 bases and J by 0 bases, and 5 bases separated the two germline ends. In germline, CDR1 is SGHNT, CDR2 YYREEE (reference sequence). CDR3 loop: CASSLAGSTDTQYF. The DNA of the CDR3 is TGTGCCAGCAGCTTGGCAGGTAGCACAGATACGCAGTATTTT.

The rearrangement joins TRBV5-1 to TRBJ2-3; 8 nucleotides agree with TRBD2. The germline V gene encodes CDR1 SGHRS and CDR2 YFSETQ. This CDR3 spans 18 amino acids. The V segment lost 4 bases and the J segment 1 base; nucleotides outside the gene matches: 14. The DNA for the CDR3 is TGCGCCAGCAGCCCGGGGTCCCGAAGCGGGAGCCGCACAGATACGCAGTATTTT. It encodes CASSPGSRSGSRTDTQYF.

The V call is TRBV9, the J call TRBJ2-2, with a tentative D call TRBD2 (5 bases). The CDR3 has 16 amino acids. V was cut by 0 bases and J by 5 bases, with 14 bases left in between. Looked up from germline, CDR1 is SGDLS and CDR2 is YYNGEE. This chain's CDR3 is CASSVGGGQLTGELFF. The CDR3 bases are TGTGCCAGCAGCGTAGGAGGCGGGCAGTTAACCGGGGAGCTGTTTTTT.

The chain carries TRBV4-1 and TRBJ2-7; 8 bases line up with TRBD2. The V segment lost 5 bases and the J segment 3 bases; nucleotides outside the gene matches: 12. This CDR3 comprises 16 residues. The V gene's germline CDR1 is MGHRA and CDR2 YSYEKL. The CDR3 is CASSISAGDSFYEQYF. The DNA for the CDR3 is TGCGCCAGCAGCATATCAGCGGGAGATTCCTTCTACGAGCAGTACTTC.

The chain has TRBV19 and TRBJ2-7; the match to TRBD1 covers 7 bases. The CDR3 is made up of 12 amino acids. Looked up from germline, CDR1 is LNHDA and CDR2 is SQIVND (reference sequence). The V gene end was trimmed by 4 bases and the J gene end by 3 bases; junction bases not matched to a gene: 0. The CDR3 nucleotides read TGTGCCAGTAGTACAGGGGGCTACGAGCAGTACTTC. Protein sequence: CASSTGGYEQYF.

The chain carries TRBV6-1 and TRBJ2-7; D unclear. Per germline, CDR1 MNHNS and CDR2 SASEGT. Deletions cut 2 bases from V and 4 bases from J, with 9 bases between. The length of the CDR3 is 13 residues. The CDR3 sequence: CASSELGPYEQYF. The DNA of the CDR3 is TGTGCCAGCAGTGAACTTGGGCCTTACGAGCAGTACTTC.

V usage is TRBV5-1 and J usage is TRBJ2-7, with 9 nucleotides matching TRBD2. This CDR3 comprises 14 residues. After removal of 8 bases from V and 2 bases from J, the junction contained 8 bases not matched to a gene. Germline lookup yields CDR1 SGHRS and CDR2 YFSETQ. The CDR3 protein is CASTLAGGPYEQYF. Written as DNA, the CDR3 is TGCGCCAGTACACTAGCGGGTGGTCCCTACGAGCAGTACTTC.

This clone has just one count. One end of the junction does not line up with germline, which may come from a read error. The chain joins TRBV27 to TRBJ2-3; 13 nucleotides match TRBD2. The CDR3 has 18 amino acids. CDR1 and CDR2 from the germline V gene are MNHEY and SMNVEV (reference sequence). The CDR3 DNA follows: TGTGCCAGCAGCCTTATACCCCGGACTAGCGGGAGCACCGATACGCAGTATTTT. Translation: CASSLIPRTSGSTDTQYF.

The chain combines TRBV9 with TRBJ1-1; 9 nucleotides line up with TRBD1. The V gene end was trimmed by 4 bases and the J gene end by 3 bases; junction bases not matched to a gene: 13. CDR3 length: 17 residues. The germline CDR1 and CDR2 sequences are SGDLS and YYNGEE. The CDR3 region has the DNA TGTGCCAGCAGCCCTAGCACAGGGGGCACGATGGACACTGAAGCTTTCTTT. Residues: CASSPSTGGTMDTEAFF.

J is TRBJ2-1 and V is TRBV6-1, with TRBD1 identical over 8 bases. Germline CDR1 and CDR2: MNHNS and SASEGT. CDR3 length: 16 amino acids. The V segment lost 2 bases and the J segment 4 bases; nucleotides outside the gene matches: 7. The CDR3 DNA sequence: TGTGCCAGCAGTGAACTCTGGACAGGGAGTTACAATGAGCAGTTCTTC. Amino acid sequence: CASSELWTGSYNEQFF.

The rearrangement joins TRBV4-3 to TRBJ2-7; D remains unclear. This CDR3 has 13 residues. Germline values: CDR1 LGHNA, CDR2 YSLEER. V dropped 4 bases and J dropped 0 bases, with 7 bases sitting between them. This chain's CDR3 is CASSLEISYEQYF. The CDR3 DNA is TGCGCCAGCAGCCTGGAGATCTCCTACGAGCAGTACTTC.

The rearrangement uses TRBV5-6 and TRBJ1-2; possible D gene TRBD1, 6 bases. Germline CDR1 reads SGHDT; CDR2 reads YYEEEE. V gave up 4 bases and J gave up 5 bases, with 24 bases separating them. The length of the CDR3 is 17 residues. The CDR3 nucleotides read TGTGCCAGCAGCCCCGCGGGGGGCGGTACACGGGTGTATGGCTACACCTTC. It is translated as CASSPAGGGTRVYGYTF.

V usage is TRBV19 and J usage is TRBJ2-2, with no clear D. Trimming cost V 6 bases and J 4 bases, with 3 bases left between them. The CDR3 runs 11 residues. Germline assignment: CDR1 LNHDA and CDR2 SQIVND (reference sequence). CDR3 nucleotides: TGTGCCAGTAGACTCACCGGGGAGCTGTTTTTT. It translates to CASRLTGELFF.

The V and J genes are TRBV7-9 and TRBJ2-1; TRBD2 matches 10 bases. The CDR3 runs 19 residues. The germline CDR1 and CDR2 sequences are SEHNR and FQNEAQ (reference sequence). The V gene end was trimmed by 3 bases and the J gene end by 1 base; junction bases not matched to a gene: 12. The CDR3 is CASSFPSGRRGRSYNEQFF. The CDR3 bases are TGTGCCAGCAGCTTTCCTAGCGGGAGAAGGGGGAGATCCTACAATGAGCAGTTCTTC.

The chain recombines TRBV10-3 with TRBJ1-5; a weak D match, TRBD1 (5 bases). This CDR3 is 12 amino acids long. Per germline, CDR1 ENHRY and CDR2 SYGVKD. The V end was cut by 3 bases, the J end by 5 bases, with 5 bases between. The DNA of the CDR3 is TGTGCCATCAGTGAAGGGGATCAGCCCCAGCATTTT. This gives the protein CAISEGDQPQHF.

The V call is TRBV11-2, the J call TRBJ1-5; D ambiguous. With 6 bases removed from V and 5 bases from J, the gap between germline ends came to 8 bases. From germline, CDR1 is SGHAT and CDR2 FQNNGV. CDR3 size: 12 residues. The CDR3 is CASRHQDQPQHF. CDR3 DNA sequence: TGTGCCAGCAGACATCAGGATCAGCCCCAGCATTTT.

The chain employs TRBV6-1 and TRBJ1-1, with a tentative D call TRBD1 (5 bases). This CDR3 is 12 amino acids long. Trimming pared 4 bases from V and 6 bases from J, leaving 9 bases between. Germline CDR1 is MNHNS and CDR2 is SASEGT. The CDR3 coding sequence is TGTGCCAGCAGTGTATCGGGGGCTGAAGCTTTCTTT. It codes for CASSVSGAEAFF.

The CDR3 spells CASSPRVSSYNEQFF. For the CDR3, the DNA is TGTGCCAGCAGCCCTCGGGTGAGCTCCTACAATGAGCAGTTCTTC. The genes are TRBV7-2 and TRBJ2-1; D uncertain. The CDR3 spans 15 residues. V lost 5 bases and J 0 bases, leaving 11 bases between the germline ends. Germline CDR1 and CDR2: SGHTA and FQGNSA.

The chain joins TRBV6-6 to TRBJ1-5; no firm D call. The length of the CDR3 is 16 residues. CDR1 MNHNY and CDR2 SVGAGI come from the germline V gene (reference sequence). V lost 10 bases and J 1 base, leaving 20 bases between the germline ends. The CDR3 nucleotides are TGTGCCACCGGGGTCGGGCCCTTCAACAGCAATCAGCCCCAGCATTTT. This encodes CATGVGPFNSNQPQHF.

The rearrangement links TRBV27 to TRBJ2-7; the D gene is possibly TRBD2 (6 bases). The CDR3 runs to 14 residues. The germline CDR1 and CDR2 sequences are MNHEY and SMNVEV (reference sequence). With 2 bases removed from V and 1 base from J, the gap between germline ends came to 9 bases. The CDR3 is CASSLLASSYEQYF. In DNA, the CDR3 is TGTGCCAGCAGTTTACTAGCGAGTTCCTACGAGCAGTACTTC.

The chain uses TRBV12-5 and TRBJ2-3; a weak D match, TRBD2 (6 bases). CDR3 length: 17 amino acids. Germline CDR1 LGHNT, CDR2 FRNRAP. Trimming removed 4 bases from V and 4 bases from J, with 21 bases in between. The CDR3 nucleotides read TGTGCTAGTGGTTCCTACCCTGGCAGACTAGTGGCAGATACGCAGTATTTT. As protein: CASGSYPGRLVADTQYF.

The V call is TRBV2, the J call TRBJ2-5, with D maybe TRBD1 (6 bases). The CDR3 contains 16 residues. The V gene's germline CDR1 is SNHLY and CDR2 FYNNEI. V lost 3 bases and J 5 bases, leaving 19 bases between the germline ends. The DNA of the CDR3 is TGTGCCAGCAGTGAGCAGGGGAATGGGCAGTGGGAGACCCAGTACTTC. Translation: CASSEQGNGQWETQYF. The full variable domain, rest sourced from reference TRBV2 and TRBJ2-5, is EPEVTQTPSHQVTQMGQEVILRCVPISNHLYFYWYRQILGQKVEFLVSFYNNEISEKSEIFDDQFSVERPDGSNFTLKIRSTKLEDSAMYFCASSEQGNGQWETQYFGPGTRLLVL.

This clone showed up just once. The chain has TRBV6-5 and TRBJ2-5, with 8 bases that match TRBD1. This CDR3 contains 13 residues. V trimming: 5 bases; J trimming: 3 bases; junction bases outside the gene matches: 2. Germline assignment: CDR1 MNHEY and CDR2 SVGAGI. CDR3 DNA: TGTGCCAGCAGTACGGACAGGGAAGAGACCCAGTACTTC. It yields the protein CASSTDREETQYF.

The J gene is TRBJ2-3, the V gene TRBV30; 11 bases are a match to TRBD2. Germline assignment: CDR1 GTSNPN and CDR2 SVGIG (reference sequence). The CDR3 is 17 amino acids. V gave up 1 base and J gave up 2 bases; unmatched junction bases: 8. The chain's CDR3 is CAWSAGGLADSTDTQYF. The CDR3 DNA follows: TGTGCCTGGAGTGCGGGGGGACTAGCGGATTCCACAGATACGCAGTATTTT.

The genes are TRBV7-2 and TRBJ1-1; D is unresolved. The CDR3 is made up of 15 amino acids. The germline gives CDR1 SGHTA, CDR2 FQGNSA. Trimming left V 0 bases short and J 3 bases short, with 11 bases between. The CDR3 reads CASSLALLRDTEAFF. The CDR3 DNA is TGTGCCAGCAGCTTAGCTCTACTTCGGGACACTGAAGCTTTCTTT.